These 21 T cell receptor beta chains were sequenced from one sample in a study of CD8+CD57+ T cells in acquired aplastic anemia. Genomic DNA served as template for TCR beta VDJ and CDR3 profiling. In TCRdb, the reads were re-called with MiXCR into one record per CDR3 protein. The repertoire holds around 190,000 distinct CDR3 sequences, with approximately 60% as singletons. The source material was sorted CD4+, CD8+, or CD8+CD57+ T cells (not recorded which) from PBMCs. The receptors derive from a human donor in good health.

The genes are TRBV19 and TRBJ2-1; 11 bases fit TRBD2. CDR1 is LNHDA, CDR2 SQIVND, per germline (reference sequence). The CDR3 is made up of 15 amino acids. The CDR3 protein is CARDIAGGTYNEQFF. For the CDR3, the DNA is TGTGCTAGAGATATAGCGGGGGGGACATACAATGAGCAGTTCTTC.

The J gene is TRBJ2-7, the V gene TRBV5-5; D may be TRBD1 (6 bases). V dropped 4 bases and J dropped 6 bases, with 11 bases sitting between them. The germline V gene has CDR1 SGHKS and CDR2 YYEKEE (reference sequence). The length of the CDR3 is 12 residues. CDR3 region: CASSQDSREQYF. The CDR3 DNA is TGTGCCAGCAGCCAGGACAGCCGCGAGCAGTACTTC.

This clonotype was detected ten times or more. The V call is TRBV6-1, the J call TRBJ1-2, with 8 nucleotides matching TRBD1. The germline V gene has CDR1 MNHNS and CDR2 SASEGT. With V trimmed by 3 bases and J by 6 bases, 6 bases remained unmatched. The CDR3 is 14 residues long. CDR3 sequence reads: CASSEVGTGDGYTF. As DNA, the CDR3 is TGTGCCAGCAGTGAGGTTGGGACAGGCGATGGCTACACCTTC.

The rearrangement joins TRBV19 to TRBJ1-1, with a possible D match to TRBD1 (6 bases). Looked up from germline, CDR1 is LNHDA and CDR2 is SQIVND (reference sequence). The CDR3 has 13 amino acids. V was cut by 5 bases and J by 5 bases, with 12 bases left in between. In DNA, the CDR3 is TGTGCCAGTAGTGCACAGGGAGAGACTGAAGCTTTCTTT. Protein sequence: CASSAQGETEAFF.

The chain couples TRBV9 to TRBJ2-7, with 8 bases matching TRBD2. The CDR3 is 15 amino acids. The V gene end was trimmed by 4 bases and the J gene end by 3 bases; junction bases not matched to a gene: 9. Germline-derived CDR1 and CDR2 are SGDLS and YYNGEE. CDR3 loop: CASSPKPGLGYEQYF. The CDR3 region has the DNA TGTGCCAGCAGCCCCAAACCGGGACTAGGCTACGAGCAGTACTTC.

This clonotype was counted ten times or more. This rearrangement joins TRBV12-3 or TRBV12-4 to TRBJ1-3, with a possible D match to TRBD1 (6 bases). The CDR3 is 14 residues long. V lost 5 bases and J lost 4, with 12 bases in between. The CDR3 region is CASSVRDIGNTIYF. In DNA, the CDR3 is TGTGCCAGCAGTGTACGGGACATCGGAAACACCATATATTTT.

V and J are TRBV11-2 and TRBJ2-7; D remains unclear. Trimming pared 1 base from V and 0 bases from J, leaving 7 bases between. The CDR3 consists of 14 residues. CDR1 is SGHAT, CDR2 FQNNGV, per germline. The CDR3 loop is CASSLAAYSYEQYF. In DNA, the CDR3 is TGTGCCAGCAGCTTAGCTGCTTACTCCTACGAGCAGTACTTC. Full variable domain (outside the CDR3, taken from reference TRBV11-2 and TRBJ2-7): EAGVAQSPRYKIIEKRQSVAFWCNPISGHATLYWYQQILGQGPKLLIQFQNNGVVDDSQLPKDRFSAERLKGVDSTLKIQPAKLEDSAVYLCASSLAAYSYEQYFGPGTRLTVT.

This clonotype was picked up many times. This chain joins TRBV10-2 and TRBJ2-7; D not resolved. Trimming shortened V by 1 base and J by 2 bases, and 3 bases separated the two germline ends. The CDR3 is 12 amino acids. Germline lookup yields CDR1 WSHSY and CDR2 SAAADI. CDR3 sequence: CASSEYPYEQYF. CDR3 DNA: TGCGCCAGCAGTGAGTACCCCTACGAGCAGTACTTC.

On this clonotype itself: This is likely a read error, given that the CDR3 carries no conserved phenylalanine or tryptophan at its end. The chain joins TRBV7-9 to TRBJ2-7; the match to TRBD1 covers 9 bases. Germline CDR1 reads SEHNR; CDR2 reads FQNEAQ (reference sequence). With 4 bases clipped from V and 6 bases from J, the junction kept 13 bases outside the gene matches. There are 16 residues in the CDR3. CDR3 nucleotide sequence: TGTGCCAGCAGCTCTCTCACCGGGACAGGGACCGGCGAGCAGTACTCC. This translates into CASSSLTGTGTGEQYS.

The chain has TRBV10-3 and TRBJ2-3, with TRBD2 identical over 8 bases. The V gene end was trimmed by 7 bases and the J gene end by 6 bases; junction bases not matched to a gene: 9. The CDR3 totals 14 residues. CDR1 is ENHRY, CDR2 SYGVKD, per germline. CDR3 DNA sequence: TGTGCCATCATGAGGAGCGGGAGCGCGGATACGCAGTATTTT. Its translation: CAIMRSGSADTQYF.

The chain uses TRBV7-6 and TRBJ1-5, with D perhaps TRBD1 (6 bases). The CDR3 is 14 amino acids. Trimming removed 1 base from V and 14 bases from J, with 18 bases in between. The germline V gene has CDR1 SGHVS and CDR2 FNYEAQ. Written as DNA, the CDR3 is TGTGCCAGCAGCTTAGGAGGGGGACTTTCCTACGAGCATTTT. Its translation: CASSLGGGLSYEHF. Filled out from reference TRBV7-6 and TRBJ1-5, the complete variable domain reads GAGVSQSPRYKVTKRGQDVALRCDPISGHVSLYWYRQALGQGPEFLTYFNYEAQQDKSGLPNDRFSAERPEGSISTLTIQRTEQRDSAMYRCASSLGGGLSYEHFGDGTRLSIL.

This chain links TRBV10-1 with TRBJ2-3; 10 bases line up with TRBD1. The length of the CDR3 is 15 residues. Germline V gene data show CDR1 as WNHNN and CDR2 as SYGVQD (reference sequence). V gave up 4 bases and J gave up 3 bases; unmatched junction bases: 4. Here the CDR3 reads CASSGDRGPTDTQYF. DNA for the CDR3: TGCGCCAGCAGTGGGGACAGGGGACCTACAGATACGCAGTATTTT.

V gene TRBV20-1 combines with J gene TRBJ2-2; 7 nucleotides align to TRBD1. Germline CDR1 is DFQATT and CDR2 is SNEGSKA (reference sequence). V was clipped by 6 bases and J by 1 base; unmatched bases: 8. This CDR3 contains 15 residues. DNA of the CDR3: TGCAGTGCGGTACCGGGACAGAGGAACACCGGGGAGCTGTTTTTT. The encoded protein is CSAVPGQRNTGELFF.

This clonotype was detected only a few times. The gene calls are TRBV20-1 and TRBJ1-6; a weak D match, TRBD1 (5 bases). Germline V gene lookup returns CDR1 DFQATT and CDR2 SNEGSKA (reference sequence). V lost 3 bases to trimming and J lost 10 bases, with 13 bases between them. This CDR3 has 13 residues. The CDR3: CSASTGLGSPLHF. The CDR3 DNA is TGCAGTGCTAGTACGGGACTAGGGTCACCCCTCCACTTT.

CDR3 DNA: TGTGCCAGCAGGCAGGGGGAGCACACCGGGGAGCTGTTTTTT. As protein: CASRQGEHTGELFF. J is TRBJ2-2 and V is TRBV12-3 or TRBV12-4, with TRBD1 identical over 7 bases. Trimming removed 6 bases from V and 3 bases from J; junction bases left unmatched: 4. The CDR3 covers 14 residues.

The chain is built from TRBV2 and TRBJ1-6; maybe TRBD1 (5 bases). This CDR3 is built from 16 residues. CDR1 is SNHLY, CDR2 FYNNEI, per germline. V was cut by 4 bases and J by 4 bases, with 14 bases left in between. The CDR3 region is CASSVGEGGYNSPLHF. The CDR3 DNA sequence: TGTGCCAGCAGTGTGGGGGAGGGTGGATATAATTCACCCCTCCACTTT.

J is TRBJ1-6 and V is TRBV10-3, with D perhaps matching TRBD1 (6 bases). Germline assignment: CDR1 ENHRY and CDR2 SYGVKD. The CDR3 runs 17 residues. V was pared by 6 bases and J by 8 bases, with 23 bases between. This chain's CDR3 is CAISSPNTGITDSPLHF. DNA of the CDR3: TGTGCCATCAGCTCGCCTAATACAGGGATAACGGATTCACCCCTCCACTTT.

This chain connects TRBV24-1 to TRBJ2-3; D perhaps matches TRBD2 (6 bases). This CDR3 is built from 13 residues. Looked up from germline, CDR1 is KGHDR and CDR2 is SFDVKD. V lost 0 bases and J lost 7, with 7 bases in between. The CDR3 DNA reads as TGTGCCACCAGTGATTTGGGGAGGAATACGCAGTATTTT. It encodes CATSDLGRNTQYF.

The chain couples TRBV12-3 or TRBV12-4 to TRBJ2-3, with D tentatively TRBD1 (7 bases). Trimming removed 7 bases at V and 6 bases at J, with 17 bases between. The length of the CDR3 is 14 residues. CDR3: CASIQGGFGDTQYF. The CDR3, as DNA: TGTGCCAGCATCCAGGGGGGTTTCGGCGATACGCAGTATTTT.

CDR3 coding DNA: TGTGCCACCCAGGACAGGGACTATGGCTACACCTTC. Translated: CATQDRDYGYTF. This rearrangement joins TRBV24-1 to TRBJ1-2, with TRBD1 matching 8 bases. The length of the CDR3 is 12 residues. In germline, CDR1 is KGHDR, CDR2 SFDVKD. V lost 9 bases to trimming and J lost 3 bases; unmatched junction nucleotides: 2.

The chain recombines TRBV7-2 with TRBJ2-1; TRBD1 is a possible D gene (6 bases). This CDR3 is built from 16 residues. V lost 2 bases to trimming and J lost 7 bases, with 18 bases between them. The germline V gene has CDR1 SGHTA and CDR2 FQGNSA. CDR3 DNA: TGTGCCAGCAGCTTACCCGGGACACCAACGGTGAATGAGCAGTTCTTC. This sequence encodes CASSLPGTPTVNEQFF.